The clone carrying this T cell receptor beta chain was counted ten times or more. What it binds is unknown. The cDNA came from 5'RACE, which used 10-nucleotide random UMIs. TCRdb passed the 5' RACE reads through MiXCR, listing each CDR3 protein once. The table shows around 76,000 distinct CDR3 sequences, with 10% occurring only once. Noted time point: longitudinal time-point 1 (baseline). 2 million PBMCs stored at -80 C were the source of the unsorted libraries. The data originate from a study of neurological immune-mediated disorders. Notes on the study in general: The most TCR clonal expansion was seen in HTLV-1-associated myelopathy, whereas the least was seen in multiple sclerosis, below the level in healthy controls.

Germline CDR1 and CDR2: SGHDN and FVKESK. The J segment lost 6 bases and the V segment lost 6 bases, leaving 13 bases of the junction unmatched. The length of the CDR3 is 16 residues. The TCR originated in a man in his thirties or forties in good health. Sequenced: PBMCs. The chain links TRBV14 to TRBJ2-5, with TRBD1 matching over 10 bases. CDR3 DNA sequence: TGTGCCAGCAGTCATATAGGACAGGGGGAAATGAAGACCCAGTACTTC. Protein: CASSHIGQGEMKTQYF.